What follows are 32 T cell receptor beta chains derived from one specimen sequenced in a study of blood T cell repertoires in COVID-19. Assay: immunoSEQ multiplex PCR; the TCRdb copy retains only in-frame clones and omits some. The table has roughly 260,000 clones, around 85% seen once; the top ten hold 1.9%. Sequencing used PBMCs or T cells enriched from blood (not recorded which). Receptor source: a woman aged 45-59 years who had recovered from COVID-19.

Remarks on this clone: At one end the junction does not follow the germline gene, possibly because of a read error. The chain couples TRBV5-1 to TRBJ1-1, with D tentatively TRBD1 (6 bases). Germline CDR1 is SGHRS and CDR2 is YFSETQ. The CDR3 consists of 16 residues. The CDR3 bases are TGCGCCCGCAGCTTGGCGGGGGGGGGCCGGGGCACTGAAGCTTTCTTT. Translated: CARSLAGGGRGTEAFF.

This chain connects TRBV10-3 to TRBJ1-6; 7 nucleotides match TRBD1. Germline V gene sequence: CDR1 ENHRY, CDR2 SYGVKD. The CDR3 is 16 residues long. V lost 0 bases and J lost 9; bases outside the gene matches: 8. CDR3 sequence (DNA): TGTGCCATCAGTGAGTCAGTGCAGGGGGGTGGTTCACCCCTCCACTTT. Translated: CAISESVQGGGSPLHF.

The V and J genes are TRBV19 and TRBJ1-5; D is possibly TRBD1 (5 bases). The CDR3 has 13 residues. The V gene lost 0 bases and the J gene lost 5 bases, with 5 bases spanning the gap. The germline CDR1 and CDR2 sequences are LNHDA and SQIVND (reference sequence). CDR3 residues: CASSIDRDQPQHF. The DNA of the CDR3 is TGTGCCAGTAGTATAGACAGGGATCAGCCCCAGCATTTT.

The V and J genes are TRBV5-1 and TRBJ2-3; D ambiguous. The CDR3 has 13 amino acids. The V and J ends lost 4 bases and 9 bases respectively, with 15 bases between them. In germline, CDR1 is SGHRS, CDR2 YFSETQ. The CDR3 sequence: CASSEERAWTQYF. Here the CDR3 DNA reads TGCGCCAGCAGCGAGGAGCGAGCGTGGACGCAGTATTTT.

The chain employs TRBV5-1 and TRBJ2-5; the match to TRBD2 covers 8 bases. The germline gives CDR1 SGHRS, CDR2 YFSETQ. This CDR3 contains 13 residues. J lost 3 bases, V lost 4 bases, and 2 bases had no gene match. The CDR3, as DNA: TGCGCCAGCAGCCAACTAGCGGAAGAGACCCAGTACTTC. This encodes CASSQLAEETQYF.

This chain connects TRBV4-1 to TRBJ2-7; 9 nucleotides match TRBD1. CDR3 size: 16 residues. Germline CDR1 reads MGHRA; CDR2 reads YSYEKL. Unmatched junction bases numbered 7, after V lost 1 base and J lost 3 bases. CDR3 nucleotide sequence: TGCGCCAGCAGCCAAGTATACGGGACAGGGTTCTACGAGCAGTACTTC. This sequence encodes CASSQVYGTGFYEQYF.

This chain joins TRBV6-5 and TRBJ1-2; D is undetermined. V was cut by 0 bases and J by 2 bases, with 13 bases left in between. This CDR3 is built from 16 residues. Germline V CDR1 and CDR2: MNHEY, SVGAGI. In nucleotides, the CDR3 is TGTGCCAGCAGTTACTCTTACGGTACGGGAAACTATGGCTACACCTTC. Translating it yields CASSYSYGTGNYGYTF.

This chain joins TRBV7-9 and TRBJ2-2; D is uncertain. The CDR3 is 14 residues long. CDR1 and CDR2 (germline): SEHNR, FQNEAQ (reference sequence). Between the trimmed V and J ends, which lost 3 bases and 1 base, there was a span of 6 bases. CDR3 sequence reads: CASSLRLNTGELFF. In DNA, the CDR3 is TGTGCCAGCAGCTTGAGGTTGAACACCGGGGAGCTGTTTTTT.

J is TRBJ2-3 and V is TRBV28; D possibly corresponds to TRBD2 (6 bases). This CDR3 has 16 amino acids. Trimming removed 1 base at V and 4 bases at J, with 15 bases between. Germline V gene data show CDR1 as MDHEN and CDR2 as SYDVKM. The CDR3 is CASSLFSSGVADTQYF. CDR3 in DNA: TGTGCCAGCAGTTTATTTAGCTCGGGGGTAGCAGATACGCAGTATTTT.

The V call is TRBV27, the J call TRBJ1-5, with D unresolved. V lost 3 bases and J lost 1, with 4 bases in between. This CDR3 region has 13 residues. Germline V CDR1 and CDR2: MNHEY, SMNVEV (reference sequence). DNA for the CDR3: TGTGCCAGCAGTTTGCGGAGCAATCAGCCCCAGCATTTT. It is translated as CASSLRSNQPQHF.

The chain is built from TRBV27 and TRBJ2-2; no definite D call. Trimming removed 2 bases from V and 4 bases from J, with 5 bases in between. The CDR3 consists of 13 residues. Germline V lookup: CDR1 MNHEY, CDR2 SMNVEV (reference sequence). The CDR3: CASSLRSTGELFF. The CDR3 DNA is TGTGCCAGCAGTTTACGCAGCACCGGGGAGCTGTTTTTT.

This clone was picked up one time. The J gene is TRBJ2-1, the V gene TRBV5-1, with D unclear. Per the germline V gene, CDR1 is SGHRS and CDR2 is YFSETQ. This CDR3 spans 12 amino acids. V lost 0 bases, J lost 7 bases, and 5 bases lay in between. The CDR3 is CASSLGTNEQFF. The CDR3 coding sequence is TGCGCCAGCAGCTTGGGTACAAATGAGCAGTTCTTC.

The V and J genes are TRBV19 and TRBJ1-2, with TRBD1 matching over 8 bases. Germline lookup yields CDR1 LNHDA and CDR2 SQIVND (reference sequence). The CDR3 is made up of 16 amino acids. Unmatched junction bases numbered 7, after V lost 2 bases and J lost 2 bases. CDR3 region: CASSIRTGSYNYGYTF. The CDR3 bases are TGTGCCAGTAGTATAAGGACAGGGAGTTACAACTATGGCTACACCTTC. The full variable domain, with the rest looked up from reference TRBV19 and TRBJ1-2, is DGGITQSPKYLFRKEGQNVTLSCEQNLNHDAMYWYRQDPGQGLRLIYYSQIVNDFQKGDIAEGYSVSREKKESFPLTVTSAQKNPTAFYLCASSIRTGSYNYGYTFGSGTRLTVV.

The chain links TRBV2 to TRBJ2-6; TRBD2 aligns across 7 bases. Looked up from germline, CDR1 is SNHLY and CDR2 is FYNNEI. V trimming: 9 bases; J trimming: 12 bases; junction bases outside the gene matches: 11. The CDR3 length is 13 residues. Here the CDR3 DNA reads TGTGCCAGTTCGACTAGCATAACTCCCGTCCTGACTTTC. Translated: CASSTSITPVLTF.

This clone appeared a single time. J is TRBJ2-5 and V is TRBV7-9, with 7 bases fitting TRBD2. Germline V gene lookup returns CDR1 SEHNR and CDR2 FQNEAQ (reference sequence). There are 15 residues in the CDR3. J lost 0 bases, V lost 5 bases, and 6 bases had no gene match. CDR3 in DNA: TGTGCCAGCAGCCCCCGGCGGGAGTACCAAGAGACCCAGTACTTC. Its translation is CASSPRREYQETQYF. The complete variable domain, with remaining parts taken from reference TRBV7-9 and TRBJ2-5, reads DTGVSQNPRHKITKRGQNVTFRCDPISEHNRLYWYRQTLGQGPEFLTYFQNEAQLEKSRLLSDRFSAERPKGSFSTLEIQRTEQGDSAMYLCASSPRREYQETQYFGPGTRLLVL.

The chain employs TRBV5-1 and TRBJ2-7, with 7 bases lining up with TRBD1. The V gene's germline CDR1 is SGHRS and CDR2 YFSETQ. With 4 bases clipped from V and 7 bases from J, the junction kept 5 bases outside the gene matches. The CDR3 contains 12 residues. CDR3 coding DNA: TGCGCCAGCAGCCAGGACAGGTCTGAGCAGTACTTC. This gives the protein CASSQDRSEQYF.

V and J are TRBV14 and TRBJ1-2; D not resolved. Per the germline V gene, CDR1 is SGHDN and CDR2 is FVKESK. This CDR3 is 14 amino acids long. V was pared by 0 bases and J by 7 bases, with 12 bases between. The chain's CDR3 is CASSQEVGSSGYTF. DNA for the CDR3: TGTGCCAGCAGCCAAGAGGTGGGGAGTAGTGGCTACACCTTC.

The chain carries TRBV5-8 and TRBJ1-2; TRBD1 matches 10 bases. The V gene's germline CDR1 is SGHTS and CDR2 YDEGEE. This CDR3 comprises 16 residues. With 0 bases clipped from V and 3 bases from J, the junction kept 5 bases outside the gene matches. CDR3 DNA sequence: TGTGCCAGCAGCTTGGAAACGACAGGGGGCGACTATGGCTACACCTTC. Its protein product is CASSLETTGGDYGYTF.

On this clone: The sample carries other DNA sequences with the same CDR3. V gene TRBV28 combines with J gene TRBJ2-7; tentative D call: TRBD2 (6 bases). The length of the CDR3 is 12 residues. Germline CDR1 is MDHEN and CDR2 is SYDVKM. V gave up 5 bases and J gave up 6 bases, with 11 bases separating them. The CDR3 is CASSLTSSEQYF. The CDR3 DNA reads as TGTGCCAGCAGTCTGACTAGTAGCGAGCAGTACTTC.

The chain employs TRBV2 and TRBJ2-7; 7 bases line up with TRBD2. There are 14 residues in the CDR3. V trimming: 7 bases; J trimming: 3 bases; junction bases outside the gene matches: 9. The germline V gene has CDR1 SNHLY and CDR2 FYNNEI. The CDR3 reads CASTIMTSSYEQYF. Written as DNA, the CDR3 is TGTGCCAGCACGATAATGACTAGCAGCTACGAGCAGTACTTC. Based on the CDR3 plus reference TRBV2 and TRBJ2-7, the full variable domain is EPEVTQTPSHQVTQMGQEVILRCVPISNHLYFYWYRQILGQKVEFLVSFYNNEISEKSEIFDDQFSVERPDGSNFTLKIRSTKLEDSAMYFCASTIMTSSYEQYFGPGTRLTVT.

The rearrangement links TRBV28 to TRBJ1-1; D is possibly TRBD1 (5 bases). The CDR3 is 14 residues long. Looked up from germline, CDR1 is MDHEN and CDR2 is SYDVKM. V was pared by 5 bases and J by 4 bases, with 14 bases between. CDR3 amino acids: CASSLGFRVTEAFF. In DNA form, the CDR3 reads TGTGCCAGCAGTCTAGGGTTCAGGGTCACTGAAGCTTTCTTT.

V and J are TRBV2 and TRBJ2-7; 9 bases are shared with TRBD1. Trimming at V came to 3 bases and at J to 5 bases, leaving 5 bases not matched to a gene. The CDR3 length is 14 residues. CDR1 is SNHLY and CDR2 is FYNNEI in the germline V gene. CDR3 amino acids: CASSDRTGDHEQYF. In DNA, the CDR3 is TGTGCCAGCAGTGATAGGACAGGGGATCACGAGCAGTACTTC.

This clone was detected once. The J gene is TRBJ2-7, the V gene TRBV9; 13 bases align to TRBD2. Germline V gene data show CDR1 as SGDLS and CDR2 as YYNGEE. The length of the CDR3 is 15 residues. Unmatched junction bases numbered 3, after V lost 3 bases and J lost 3 bases. CDR3 sequence: CASSAGLAGNYEQYF. Written as DNA, the CDR3 is TGTGCCAGCAGCGCGGGACTAGCGGGAAACTACGAGCAGTACTTC.

The V and J genes are TRBV5-5 and TRBJ1-2; 9 bases are shared with TRBD1. In germline, CDR1 is SGHKS, CDR2 YYEKEE (reference sequence). The CDR3 length is 15 residues. J was trimmed by 4 bases and V by 4 bases; bases with no gene match: 8. The CDR3 loop is CASSNEGQGGYGYTF. As DNA, the CDR3 is TGTGCCAGCAGCAACGAGGGACAGGGAGGCTATGGCTACACCTTC.

V gene TRBV28 combines with J gene TRBJ2-2, with 7 bases identical to TRBD2. CDR1 and CDR2 (germline): MDHEN, SYDVKM. Trimming removed 5 bases from V and 7 bases from J; junction bases left unmatched: 13. There are 16 residues in the CDR3. The CDR3: CASSRGGEGLYGELFF. CDR3 sequence (DNA): TGTGCCAGCAGTCGGGGCGGGGAGGGCCTCTACGGGGAGCTGTTTTTT.

The chain uses TRBV3-1 (or the pseudogene TRBV3-2) and TRBJ1-2; TRBD1 agrees at 9 bases. The CDR3 runs to 15 residues. V lost 4 bases, J lost 8 bases, and 11 bases stayed unmatched. CDR1 is LGHDT and CDR2 is YNNKEL in the germline V gene (reference sequence). This chain's CDR3 is CASSLSDRGLKGYTF. Here the CDR3 DNA reads TGTGCCAGCAGCCTCTCGGACAGGGGTCTCAAAGGCTACACCTTC.

The chain links TRBV2 to TRBJ1-1, with unresolved D. The CDR3 runs 14 residues. Trimming took off 6 bases at V and 4 bases at J, with 15 bases between the two ends. Germline V gives CDR1 SNHLY, CDR2 FYNNEI. In DNA, the CDR3 is TGTGCCAGCAGCAAATTGACAAGCGGCACTGAAGCTTTCTTT. This translates into CASSKLTSGTEAFF.

This clone was detected a few times. The rearrangement joins TRBV27 to TRBJ2-2, with 11 bases matching TRBD1. This CDR3 region has 17 residues. V trimming: 6 bases; J trimming: 7 bases; junction bases outside the gene matches: 13. The germline V gene has CDR1 MNHEY and CDR2 SMNVEV (reference sequence). The CDR3 spells CASSPSGQGATDGELFF. The CDR3 DNA sequence: TGTGCCAGCAGCCCATCTGGACAGGGGGCGACGGACGGGGAGCTGTTTTTT.

DNA of the CDR3: TGTGCCAGCAGCTTCCCCTCCGCCGGGACAGGGAGGGAGGAGACCCAGTACTTC. Translation gives CASSFPSAGTGREETQYF. This chain joins TRBV11-2 and TRBJ2-5, with TRBD1 matching over 9 bases. Germline-derived CDR1 and CDR2 are SGHAT and FQNNGV. Trimming cost V 3 bases and J 5 bases; bases outside gene matches: 16. The CDR3 extends over 18 amino acids.

The rearrangement links TRBV7-2 to TRBJ2-3; 9 nucleotides agree with TRBD2. The CDR3 sequence is 15 residues long. With 3 bases clipped from V and 3 bases from J, the junction kept 4 bases outside the gene matches. Germline V lookup: CDR1 SGHTA, CDR2 FQGNSA. CDR3 region: CASSFASGITDTQYF. CDR3 nucleotides: TGTGCCAGCAGCTTTGCTAGCGGGATAACAGATACGCAGTATTTT.

The J gene is TRBJ1-2, the V gene TRBV24-1; weak D call: TRBD1 (6 bases). The germline gives CDR1 KGHDR, CDR2 SFDVKD. The CDR3 has 15 residues. V was shortened by 7 bases and J by 4 bases, with 18 bases between the two germline ends. The CDR3 loop is CATSAPRQAFYGYTF. Written as DNA, the CDR3 is TGTGCCACCAGCGCCCCTCGACAGGCCTTCTATGGCTACACCTTC.

A remark on this clone: Relative to the germline gene, one junction end is altered; a read error may explain this. The chain has TRBV2 and TRBJ2-7, with a tentative D call TRBD1 (7 bases). This CDR3 comprises 15 residues. CDR1 is SNHLY, CDR2 FYNNEI, per germline. The chain's CDR3 is CASREGGTVVYEQYF. For the CDR3, the DNA is TGTGCCAGCAGAGAAGGCGGGACAGTTGTATACGAGCAGTACTTC.